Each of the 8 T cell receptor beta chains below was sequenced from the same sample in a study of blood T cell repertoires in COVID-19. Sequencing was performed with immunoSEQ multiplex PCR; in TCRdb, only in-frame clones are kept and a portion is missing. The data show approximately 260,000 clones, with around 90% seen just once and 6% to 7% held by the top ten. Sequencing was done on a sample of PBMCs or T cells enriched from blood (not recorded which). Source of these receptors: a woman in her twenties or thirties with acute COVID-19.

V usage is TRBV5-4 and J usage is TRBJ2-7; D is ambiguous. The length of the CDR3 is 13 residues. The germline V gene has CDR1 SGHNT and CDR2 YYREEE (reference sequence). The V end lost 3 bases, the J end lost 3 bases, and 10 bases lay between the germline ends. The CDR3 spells CASSSPGLYEQYF. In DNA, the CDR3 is TGTGCCAGCAGCTCCCCTGGCCTCTACGAGCAGTACTTC.

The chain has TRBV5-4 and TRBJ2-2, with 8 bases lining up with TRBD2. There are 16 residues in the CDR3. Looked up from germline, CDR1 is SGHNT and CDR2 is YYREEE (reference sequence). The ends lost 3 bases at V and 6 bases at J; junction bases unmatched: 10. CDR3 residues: CASSSIAGGVSGELFF. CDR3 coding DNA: TGTGCCAGCAGCTCGATCGCGGGGGGAGTTTCCGGGGAGCTGTTTTTT. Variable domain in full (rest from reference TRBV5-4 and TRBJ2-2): ETGVTQSPTHLIKTRGQQVTLRCSSQSGHNTVSWYQQALGQGPQFIFQYYREEENGRGNFPPRFSGLQFPNYSSELNVNALELDDSALYLCASSSIAGGVSGELFFGEGSRLTVL.

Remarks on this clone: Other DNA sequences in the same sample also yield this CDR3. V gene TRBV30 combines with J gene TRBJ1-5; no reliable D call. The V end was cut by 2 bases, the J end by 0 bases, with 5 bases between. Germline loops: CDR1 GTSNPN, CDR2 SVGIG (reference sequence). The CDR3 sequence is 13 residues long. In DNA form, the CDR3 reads TGTGCCTGGAGTTCGGGTAGCAATCAGCCCCAGCATTTT. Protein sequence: CAWSSGSNQPQHF.

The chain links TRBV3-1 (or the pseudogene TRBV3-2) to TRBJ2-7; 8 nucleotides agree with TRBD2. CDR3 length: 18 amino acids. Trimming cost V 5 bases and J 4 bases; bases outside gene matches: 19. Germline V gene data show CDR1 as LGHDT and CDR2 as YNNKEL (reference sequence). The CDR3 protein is CASSGGQLAGPGWYEQYF. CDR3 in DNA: TGTGCCAGCAGCGGGGGCCAGCTAGCGGGCCCCGGGTGGTACGAGCAGTACTTC.

This chain's CDR3 is CASGSSGSPYEQYF. The CDR3 region has the DNA TGTGCCAGCGGATCTAGCGGGAGCCCCTACGAGCAGTACTTC. The J gene is TRBJ2-7, the V gene TRBV14; 10 bases align to TRBD2. The CDR3 covers 14 residues. CDR1 and CDR2 from the germline V gene are SGHDN and FVKESK. J gave up 2 bases and V 8 bases, and 6 bases lay outside the gene matches.

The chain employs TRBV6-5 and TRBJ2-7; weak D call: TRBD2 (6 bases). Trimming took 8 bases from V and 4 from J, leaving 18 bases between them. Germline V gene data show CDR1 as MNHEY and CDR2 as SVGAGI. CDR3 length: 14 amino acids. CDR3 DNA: TGTGCCAGCCACACTCCGGGAGTACCTTACGAGCAGTACTTC. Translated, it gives CASHTPGVPYEQYF.

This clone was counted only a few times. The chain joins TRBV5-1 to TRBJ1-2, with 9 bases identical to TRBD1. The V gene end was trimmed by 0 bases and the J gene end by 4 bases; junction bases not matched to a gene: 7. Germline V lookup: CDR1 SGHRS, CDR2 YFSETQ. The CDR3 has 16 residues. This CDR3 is CASSLARTGAGYGYTF. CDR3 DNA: TGCGCCAGCAGCTTGGCACGGACAGGGGCCGGCTATGGCTACACCTTC.

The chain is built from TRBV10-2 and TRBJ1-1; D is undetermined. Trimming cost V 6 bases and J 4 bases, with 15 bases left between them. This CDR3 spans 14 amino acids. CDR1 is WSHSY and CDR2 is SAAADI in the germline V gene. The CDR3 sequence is CASRKRGKGTEAFF. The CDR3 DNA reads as TGCGCCAGCAGAAAACGGGGTAAGGGCACTGAAGCTTTCTTT.